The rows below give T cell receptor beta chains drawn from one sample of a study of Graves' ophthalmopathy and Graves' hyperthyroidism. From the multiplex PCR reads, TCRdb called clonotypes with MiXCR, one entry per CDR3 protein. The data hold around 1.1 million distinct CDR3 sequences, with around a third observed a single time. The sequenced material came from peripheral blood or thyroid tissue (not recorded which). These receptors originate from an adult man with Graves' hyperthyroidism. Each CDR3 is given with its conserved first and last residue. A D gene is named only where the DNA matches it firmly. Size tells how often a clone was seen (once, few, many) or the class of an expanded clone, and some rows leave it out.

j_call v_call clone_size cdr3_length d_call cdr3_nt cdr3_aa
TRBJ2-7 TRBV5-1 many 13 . TGCGCCAGCATGGACAATATCGTCCACGAGCAGTACTTC CASMDNIVHEQYF
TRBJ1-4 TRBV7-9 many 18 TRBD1 TGTGCCAGCAGCTTCCTGACAGGGGGCGTCTCAGTTAATGAAAAACTGTTTTTT CASSFLTGGVSVNEKLFF
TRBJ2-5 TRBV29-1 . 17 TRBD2 TGCAGCGTTGCTAGCGGGAGGGAAACAGGTCGGTGGGAGACCCAGTACTTC CSVASGRETGRWETQYF
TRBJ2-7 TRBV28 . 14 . TGTGCCAGCGGTATTCAGCGAACCTACGGCCAGCAGTACTTC CASGIQRTYGQQYF
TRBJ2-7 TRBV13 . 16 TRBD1 TGTGCCAGCAGCTCGCGGACAGGGTTAAAACGCTACGAGCAGTACTTC CASSSRTGLKRYEQYF
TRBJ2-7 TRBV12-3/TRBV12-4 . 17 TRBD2 TGTGCCAGCAGCCCGGGACTAGCGGGGGGCCCCTCCTACGAGCAGTACTTC CASSPGLAGGPSYEQYF
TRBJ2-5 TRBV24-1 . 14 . TGTGCCACCACCCTCCCCGGGGGTTCGGAGACCCAGTACTTC CATTLPGGSETQYF
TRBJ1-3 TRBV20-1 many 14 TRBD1 TGCAGTGCTGGACAGGGGTACTCTGGAAACACCATATATTTT CSAGQGYSGNTIYF
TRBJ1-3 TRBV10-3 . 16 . TGTGCCATCAGTTCAGGGGAGGGGCGCGGTGGAAACACCATATATTTT CAISSGEGRGGNTIYF
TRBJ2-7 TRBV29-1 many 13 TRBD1 TGCAGTCTAGAGGGGACAGGCTCCTACGAGCAGTACTTC CSLEGTGSYEQYF
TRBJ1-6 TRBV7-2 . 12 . TGTGCCAGCACCTTGGAGGGGTTGGCCCTCCACTTT CASTLEGLALHF
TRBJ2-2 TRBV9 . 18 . TGTGCCAGCAGCGTAAAAGACAACAGAGGGGAGAGGACCGGGGAGCTGTTTTTT CASSVKDNRGERTGELFF
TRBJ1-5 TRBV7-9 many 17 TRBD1 TGTGCCAGCAGCTTCGCGGGGGACAGGGAGCTGTATCAGCCCCAGCATTTT CASSFAGDRELYQPQHF
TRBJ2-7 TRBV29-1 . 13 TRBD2 TGCAGAACCCTCAGGGACTATGGCTACGAGCAGTACTTC CRTLRDYGYEQYF
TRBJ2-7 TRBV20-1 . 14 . TGCAGTGCTAATCGGCCCCAGGGGCCAGGGGAGCAGTACTTC CSANRPQGPGEQYF
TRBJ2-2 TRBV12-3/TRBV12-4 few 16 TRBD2 TGTGCCAGCAGCTTACAGCGCGGGAGCCCCACCGGGGAGCTGTTTTTT CASSLQRGSPTGELFF
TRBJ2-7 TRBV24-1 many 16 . TGTGCCACCAGTGATGAGGGGACGACGGGCTCCTACGAGCAGTACTTC CATSDEGTTGSYEQYF
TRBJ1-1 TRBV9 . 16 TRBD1 TGTGCCAGCAGCCCCGTCGGGACAGGGGGGAACACTGAAGCTTTCTTT CASSPVGTGGNTEAFF
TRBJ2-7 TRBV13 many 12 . TGTGCCAGCAGTGCTGTCCCCTACGAGCAGTACTTC CASSAVPYEQYF
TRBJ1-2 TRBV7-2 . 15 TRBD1 TGTGCCAGCAGCTTCGCCGGGACAGGCCCACCAGGCTACACCTTC CASSFAGTGPPGYTF
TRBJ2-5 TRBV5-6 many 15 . TGTGCCAGCAGCTTGGCCGTGCACAGCCAAGAGACCCAGTACTTC CASSLAVHSQETQYF
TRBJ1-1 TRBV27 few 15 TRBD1 TGTGCCAGCAGTTTATCAAGGGGGCTCACCACTGAAGCTTTCTTT CASSLSRGLTTEAFF
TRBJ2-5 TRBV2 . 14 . TGTGCCAGCAGATATATGGGACAAATGGAGACCCAGTACTTC CASRYMGQMETQYF
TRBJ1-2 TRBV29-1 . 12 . TGCAGCTTTGACGGCACTAACTATGGTTACACCTTC CSFDGTNYGYTF
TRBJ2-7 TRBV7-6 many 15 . TGTGCCAGCGTACGATCACAGGGTGTGGATGACGAGCAGTACTTC CASVRSQGVDDEQYF
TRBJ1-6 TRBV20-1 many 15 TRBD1 TGCAGTGCTCTTGCCGCGACAGGGGATAATTCACCCCTCCACTTT CSALAATGDNSPLHF
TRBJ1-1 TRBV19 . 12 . TGTGCCAGTAGTATTGTCAGGGGTGAAGCTTTCTTT CASSIVRGEAFF